This T cell receptor beta chain was obtained from a study of blood T cells in healthy people across ages. A sample-barcoded 5' primer and a J-beta primer mix were used in a second PCR of roughly 7 to 11 cycles. MiXCR, applied by TCRdb to the 5' RACE reads, yields one record per CDR3 protein. The table includes approximately 1,000,000 distinct CDR3 sequences, approximately 38% detected once. About this clonotype itself: Antigen unknown. This may stem from a read error, because a much larger clone lies one nucleotide away.

Study-level results: With naive T cell percentage, TCR beta diversity showed a strong correlation. Higher diversity and more naive CD4+ cells were features of long-lived donors, compared to aged donors.

The length of the CDR3 is 17 residues. Germline CDR1 reads SNHLY; CDR2 reads FYNNEI. V usage is TRBV2 and J usage is TRBJ1-5; D remains ambiguous. Sequences were obtained from blood. This TCR was sampled from a man younger than 30 in good health. The CDR3 coding sequence is TGTGCCAGCGGTGAGCGCGGCGAGTCTTATAGCAATCAGCCCCAGCATTTT. Translation: CASGERGESYSNQPQHF.